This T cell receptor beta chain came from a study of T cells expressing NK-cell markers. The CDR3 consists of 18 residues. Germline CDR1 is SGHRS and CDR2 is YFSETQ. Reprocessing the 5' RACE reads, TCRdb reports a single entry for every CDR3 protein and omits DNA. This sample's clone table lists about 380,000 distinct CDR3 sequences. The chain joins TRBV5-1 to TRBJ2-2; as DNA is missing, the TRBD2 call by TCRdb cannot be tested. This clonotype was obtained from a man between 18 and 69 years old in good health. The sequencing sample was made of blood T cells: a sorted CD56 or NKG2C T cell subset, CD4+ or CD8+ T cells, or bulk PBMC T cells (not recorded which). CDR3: CASSRAGTSGGSSGELFF.